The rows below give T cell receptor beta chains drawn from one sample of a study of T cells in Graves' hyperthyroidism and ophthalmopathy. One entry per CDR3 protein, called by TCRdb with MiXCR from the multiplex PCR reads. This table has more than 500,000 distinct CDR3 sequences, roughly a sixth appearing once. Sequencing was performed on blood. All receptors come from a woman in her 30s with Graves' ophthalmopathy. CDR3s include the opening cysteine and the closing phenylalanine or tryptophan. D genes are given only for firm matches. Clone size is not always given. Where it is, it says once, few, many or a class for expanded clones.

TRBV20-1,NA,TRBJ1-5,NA,TGCAGTGCTAGCACAGGTCACAAGCCCCAGCATTTT,CSASTGHKPQHF
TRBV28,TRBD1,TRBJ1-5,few,TGTGCCAGCAGCCAGCGGGGGACAGGGGGGGGTCAGCCCCAGCATTTT,CASSQRGTGGGQPQHF
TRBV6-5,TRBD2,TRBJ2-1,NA,TGTGCCAGCAAACGGGAGGGGTACAATGAGCAGTTCTTC,CASKREGYNEQFF
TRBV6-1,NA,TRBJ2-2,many,TGTGCCAGCAGTTCCTTTGATGAGGAGCTGTTTTTT,CASSSFDEELFF
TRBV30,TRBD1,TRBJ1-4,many,TGTGCCTGGAGTAAGGGACAGGGGCGGAAACTGTTTTTT,CAWSKGQGRKLFF
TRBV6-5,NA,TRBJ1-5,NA,TGTGCCAGCAGTTACTCCAGACAGTCGTCATATAGCAATCAGCCCCAGCATTTT,CASSYSRQSSYSNQPQHF
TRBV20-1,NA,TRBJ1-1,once,TGCAGTGCTAGAGATAGACAGCTAGGGGACACTGAAGCTTTCTTT,CSARDRQLGDTEAFF
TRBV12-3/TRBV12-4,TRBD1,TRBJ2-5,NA,TGTGCCAGCAGTTTTGGGACAGGGCCTGAGGAGACCCAGTACTTC,CASSFGTGPEETQYF
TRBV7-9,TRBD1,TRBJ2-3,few,TGTGCCAGCAGCGGGGCGGGACAGGGGGACGAGTATTTT,CASSGAGQGDEYF
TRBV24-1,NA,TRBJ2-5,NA,TGTGCCACCAGTCTGGACCAAGAGACCCAGTACTTC,CATSLDQETQYF
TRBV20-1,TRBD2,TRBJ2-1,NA,TGCAGTGCTCTGGGACCAGCGGGAGGGGGATACAATGAGCAGTTCTTC,CSALGPAGGGYNEQFF